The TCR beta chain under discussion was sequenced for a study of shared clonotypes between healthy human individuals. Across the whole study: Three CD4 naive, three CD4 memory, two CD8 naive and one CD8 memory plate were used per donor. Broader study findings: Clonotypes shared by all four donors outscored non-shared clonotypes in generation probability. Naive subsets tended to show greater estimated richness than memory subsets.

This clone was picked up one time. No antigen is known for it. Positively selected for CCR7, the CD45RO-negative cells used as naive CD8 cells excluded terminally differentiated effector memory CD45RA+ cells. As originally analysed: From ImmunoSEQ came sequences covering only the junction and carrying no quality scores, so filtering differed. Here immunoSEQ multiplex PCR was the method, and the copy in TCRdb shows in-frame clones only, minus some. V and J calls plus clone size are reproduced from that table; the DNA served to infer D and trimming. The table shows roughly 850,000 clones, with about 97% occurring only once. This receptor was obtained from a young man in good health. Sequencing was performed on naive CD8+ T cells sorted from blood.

Here the CDR3 DNA reads TGTGCCAGCAGCGTGACAACGACTAGCGGCTATGAGCAGTTCTTC. This gives the protein CASSVTTTSGYEQFF. The V and J genes are TRBV9 and TRBJ2-1; TRBD2 matches 9 bases. The ends lost 2 bases at V and 8 bases at J; junction bases unmatched: 8. This CDR3 has 15 amino acids. In germline, CDR1 is SGDLS, CDR2 YYNGEE.